This T cell receptor beta chain was observed in a study of cytomegalovirus exposure and HLA in healthy donors. Nominal health characterized the donors when sampled, though unrecorded immune exposures were likely. Per the germline V gene, CDR1 is SGHRS and CDR2 is YFSETQ. The CDR3 has 16 amino acids. Trimming removed 4 bases from V and 1 base from J, with 17 bases in between. PCR amplification relied on 60 Vbeta primers (plus 13 Jbeta primers). Here immunoSEQ multiplex PCR was the method, and the copy in TCRdb shows in-frame clones only, minus some. The sample includes about 140,000 clones, around 75% of them seen just once.

V gene TRBV5-1 combines with J gene TRBJ2-5, with a weak D call TRBD2 (7 bases). The sample comprised PBMCs. This clonotype was obtained from a man in his forties or fifties in good health and CMV-seronegative. This CDR3 reads CASSTSLGGLQETQYF. CDR3 DNA: TGCGCCAGCAGCACCTCCCTGGGGGGGCTCCAAGAGACCCAGTACTTC.